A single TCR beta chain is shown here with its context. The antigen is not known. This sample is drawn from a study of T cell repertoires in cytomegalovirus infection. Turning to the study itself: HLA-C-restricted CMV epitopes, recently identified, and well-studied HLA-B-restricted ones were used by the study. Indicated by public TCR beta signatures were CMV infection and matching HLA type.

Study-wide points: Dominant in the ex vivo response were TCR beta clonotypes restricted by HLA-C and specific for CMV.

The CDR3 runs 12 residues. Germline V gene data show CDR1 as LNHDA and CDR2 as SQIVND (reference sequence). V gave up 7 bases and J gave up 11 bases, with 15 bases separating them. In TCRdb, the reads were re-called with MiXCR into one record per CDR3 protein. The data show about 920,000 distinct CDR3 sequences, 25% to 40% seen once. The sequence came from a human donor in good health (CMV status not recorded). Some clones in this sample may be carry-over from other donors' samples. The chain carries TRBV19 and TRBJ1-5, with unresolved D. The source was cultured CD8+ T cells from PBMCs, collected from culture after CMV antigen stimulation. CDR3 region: CASMDSLLSQHF. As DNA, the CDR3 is TGTGCCAGTATGGATAGCCTTCTGTCCCAGCATTTT. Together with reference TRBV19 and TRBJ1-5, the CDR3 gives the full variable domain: DGGITQSPKYLFRKEGQNVTLSCEQNLNHDAMYWYRQDPGQGLRLIYYSQIVNDFQKGDIAEGYSVSREKKESFPLTVTSAQKNPTAFYLCASMDSLLSQHFGDGTRLSIL.